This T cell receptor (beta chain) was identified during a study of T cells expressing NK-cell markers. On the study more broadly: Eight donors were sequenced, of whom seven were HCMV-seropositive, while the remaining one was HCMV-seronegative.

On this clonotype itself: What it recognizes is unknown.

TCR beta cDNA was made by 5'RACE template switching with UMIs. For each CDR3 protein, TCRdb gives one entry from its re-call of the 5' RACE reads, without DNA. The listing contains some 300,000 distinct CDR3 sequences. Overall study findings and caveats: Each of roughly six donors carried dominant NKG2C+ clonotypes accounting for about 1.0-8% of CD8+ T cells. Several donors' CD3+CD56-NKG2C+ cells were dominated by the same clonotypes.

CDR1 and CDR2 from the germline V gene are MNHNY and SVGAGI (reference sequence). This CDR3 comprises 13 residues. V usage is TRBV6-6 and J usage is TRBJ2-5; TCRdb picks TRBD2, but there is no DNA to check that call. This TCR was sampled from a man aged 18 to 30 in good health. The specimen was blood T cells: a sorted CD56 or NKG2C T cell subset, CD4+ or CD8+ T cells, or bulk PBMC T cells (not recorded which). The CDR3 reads CASSYRDFGTQYF.